This T cell receptor (beta chain) was sequenced in a study of post-analysis software for immune sequencing data. Points from the study as a whole: When patients were compared with controls, about five TRBV segments were more frequent, TRBV5-6, TRBV5-1 and TRBV20-1 among them.

From germline, CDR1 is SEHNR and CDR2 FQNEAQ (reference sequence). V lost 4 bases, J lost 0 bases, and 12 bases lay in between. The CDR3 is 15 residues long. Carried by the TCR beta cDNA libraries were unique molecular identifiers. TCRdb analysed the PCR reads with MiXCR anew, one entry per CDR3 protein. The data show roughly 620,000 distinct CDR3 sequences, about 44% seen once. With regard to this clonotype: No antigen is known for it.

V is TRBV7-9 and J is TRBJ1-1; maybe TRBD1 (6 bases). The sequencing input was blood. The TCR was taken from a girl under 18 with multiple sclerosis. CDR3 in DNA: TGTGCCAGCAGCTCCCGACAGGCTTTGAACACTGAAGCTTTCTTT. This translates into CASSSRQALNTEAFF.